A single sample is the source of the 6 T cell receptor beta chains below, sequenced in a study of T cell responses to AZD1222 COVID-19 vaccine. The data were produced by immunoSEQ multiplex PCR, yet TCRdb's version contains in-frame clones alone and is incomplete. The repertoire has 150,000 or so clones, 80% to 95% of them found once; the top ten carry roughly 2.3%. The starting material was peripheral blood, obtained on day 0 of AZD1222 vaccination. The receptors originated from an adult in good health.

The chain recombines TRBV9 with TRBJ1-5; D unclear. The CDR3 has 15 residues. The germline V gene has CDR1 SGDLS and CDR2 YYNGEE. The germline V and J ends were trimmed by 3 bases and 3 bases, with 13 bases remaining between them. In DNA, the CDR3 is TGTGCCAGCAGCGCCAGCTGGGCATCCAATCAGCCCCAGCATTTT. Protein sequence: CASSASWASNQPQHF.

J is TRBJ2-3 and V is TRBV12-3 or TRBV12-4; D uncertain. This CDR3 has 11 residues. Trimming cost V 4 bases and J 4 bases, with 3 bases left between them. This CDR3 reads CASSWADTQYF. The CDR3 nucleotides read TGTGCCAGCAGTTGGGCAGATACGCAGTATTTT.

V gene TRBV14 combines with J gene TRBJ1-1; 7 bases match TRBD1. After removal of 5 bases from V and 0 bases from J, the junction contained 3 bases not matched to a gene. CDR1 SGHDN and CDR2 FVKESK come from the germline V gene. This CDR3 has 14 amino acids. The CDR3 nucleotides read TGTGCCAGCAGCGAACAGGGGATGAACACTGAAGCTTTCTTT. Residues: CASSEQGMNTEAFF.

The chain has TRBV10-1 and TRBJ2-1; a weak D match, TRBD2 (6 bases). This CDR3 has 15 amino acids. From germline, CDR1 is WNHNN and CDR2 SYGVQD (reference sequence). The germline V and J ends were trimmed by 6 bases and 7 bases, with 19 bases remaining between them. The CDR3 DNA follows: TGCGCCAGCAGCGAGGCCGGGAGCTGGGGGAATGAGCAGTTCTTC. Translated, it gives CASSEAGSWGNEQFF.

The rearrangement joins TRBV5-1 to TRBJ2-7; D ambiguous. Deletions cut 0 bases from V and 1 base from J, with 11 bases between. CDR3 length: 15 amino acids. Germline values: CDR1 SGHRS, CDR2 YFSETQ. The CDR3 region has the DNA TGCGCCAGCAGCTTGGGTCCGGGTTGGTCCTACGAGCAGTACTTC. It yields the protein CASSLGPGWSYEQYF. Full variable domain (missing parts from reference TRBV5-1 and TRBJ2-7): KAGVTQTPRYLIKTRGQQVTLSCSPISGHRSVSWYQQTPGQGLQFLFEYFSETQRNKGNFPGRFSGRQFSNSRSEMNVSTLELGDSALYLCASSLGPGWSYEQYFGPGTRLTVT.

V usage is TRBV7-2 and J usage is TRBJ1-5; D is ambiguous. V lost 5 bases to trimming and J lost 7 bases, with 12 bases between them. The length of the CDR3 is 13 residues. CDR1 and CDR2 (germline): SGHTA, FQGNSA. DNA of the CDR3: TGTGCCAGCAGCCAGGAGGCCAACCAGCCCCAGCATTTT. It translates to CASSQEANQPQHF.